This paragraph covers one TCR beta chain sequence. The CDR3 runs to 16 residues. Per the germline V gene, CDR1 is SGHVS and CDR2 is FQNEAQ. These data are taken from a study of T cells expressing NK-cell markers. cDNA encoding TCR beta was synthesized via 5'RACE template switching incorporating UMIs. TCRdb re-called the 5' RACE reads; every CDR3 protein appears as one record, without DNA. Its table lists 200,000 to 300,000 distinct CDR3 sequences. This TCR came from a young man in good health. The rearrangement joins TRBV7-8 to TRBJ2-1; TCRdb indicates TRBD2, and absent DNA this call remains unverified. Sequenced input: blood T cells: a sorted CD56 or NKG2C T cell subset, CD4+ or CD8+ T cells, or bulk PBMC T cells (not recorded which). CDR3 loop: CASSLGGGLAAKSAFF.